The source of this T cell receptor beta chain is a study of cytomegalovirus exposure and HLA in healthy donors. Study-wide results and caveats: In an earlier analysis, productive rearrangement rates for most beta V segments clustered near 87% or 30%. Among TCR sequences, most were rare, though some public TCRs appeared in many donors.

Researchers ran the PCR with 60 Vbeta and 13 Jbeta primers. Assay: immunoSEQ multiplex PCR; the TCRdb copy retains only in-frame clones and omits some. The repertoire holds around 100,000 clones, with approximately 83% as singletons. Unmatched junction bases numbered 6, after V lost 4 bases and J lost 4 bases. Germline values: CDR1 SGHRS, CDR2 YFSETQ. The length of the CDR3 is 17 residues. Comments on this clone: Its antigen is unidentified.

The sequenced sample consisted of PBMCs. The chain employs TRBV5-1 and TRBJ2-1; TRBD2 matches at 15 bases. The receptor's source is a female donor in good health and CMV-seropositive. The CDR3 sequence: CASSRTSGRAGYNEQFF. DNA for the CDR3: TGCGCCAGCAGCAGGACTAGCGGGAGGGCCGGGTACAATGAGCAGTTCTTC.